This TCR beta chain was sequenced during a study of blood T cells in healthy people across ages. Then a second PCR, running roughly 7 to 11 cycles, was carried out with a sample-barcoded 5' primer and a J-beta primer mix. TCRdb re-called the 5' RACE reads through MiXCR, storing one row per CDR3 protein. The sample contains about 620,000 distinct CDR3 sequences, roughly 21% of which appear only once. The germline V gene has CDR1 MNHEY and CDR2 SMNVEV (reference sequence). V lost 6 bases, J lost 2 bases, and 8 bases stayed unmatched. The CDR3 is 17 residues long. There are a few counts of this clonotype. Sample donors were healthy Caucasian individuals that came from Russia, aged roughly 6 to 100.

The chain couples TRBV27 to TRBJ1-5; TRBD1 matches at 12 bases. Material for sequencing was blood. This sequence was found in a man between 65 and 85 years old in good health. In nucleotides, the CDR3 is TGTGCCAGCAGCGGGACAGGGGGCGCGAGAGGCAATCAGCCCCAGCATTTT. This encodes CASSGTGGARGNQPQHF.